This T cell receptor (beta chain) appears in the sequencing data of a study of blood T cell repertoires in COVID-19. This table comes from immunoSEQ multiplex PCR, and its TCRdb copy is limited to in-frame clones, with some not included. The repertoire holds 150,000 to 200,000 clones, over 80% seen once, with approximately 8.2% in the top ten. CDR3 length equals 14 residues. Germline CDR1 and CDR2: MDHEN and SYDVKM. V lost 5 bases to trimming and J lost 2 bases, with 10 bases between them. The sequencing sample was made of peripheral blood. This chain uses TRBV28 with TRBJ1-3; no firm D call. The sequence was obtained from a woman over 75 with COVID-19, enrolled during active disease. The CDR3 region is CASSPAGTGNTIYF. CDR3 in DNA: TGTGCCAGCAGTCCCGCCGGGACTGGAAACACCATATATTTT. Complete variable domain (other parts from reference TRBV28 and TRBJ1-3): DVKVTQSSRYLVKRTGEKVFLECVQDMDHENMFWYRQDPGLGLRLIYFSYDVKMKEKGDIPEGYSVSREKKERFSLILESASTNQTSMYLCASSPAGTGNTIYFGEGSWLTVV.